What follows describes a single T cell receptor beta chain. The source of the sample is a study of blood T cell repertoires in COVID-19. In the source study's methods: Counts of nucleated cells, estimated from reference gene primer amplification, were obtained. The method was immunoSEQ multiplex PCR; TCRdb's version includes in-frame clones alone and lacks a portion of them. That table supplies the V and J calls and clone size; D and trimming were determined from the DNA. The sample has approximately 240,000 clones; about 86% are singletons. The TCR comes from a woman in her twenties or thirties who had recovered from COVID-19. The sequenced material came from peripheral blood.

DNA of the CDR3: TGTGCCAGCTCACCCCAATCCCCAGGGGGCACCGGGGAGCTGTTTTTT. Its protein is CASSPQSPGGTGELFF. The chain recombines TRBV18 with TRBJ2-2, with 7 nucleotides matching TRBD1. The CDR3 runs to 16 residues. Trimming removed 3 bases from V and 4 bases from J; junction bases left unmatched: 8. CDR1 and CDR2 from the germline V gene are KGHSH and LQKENI.